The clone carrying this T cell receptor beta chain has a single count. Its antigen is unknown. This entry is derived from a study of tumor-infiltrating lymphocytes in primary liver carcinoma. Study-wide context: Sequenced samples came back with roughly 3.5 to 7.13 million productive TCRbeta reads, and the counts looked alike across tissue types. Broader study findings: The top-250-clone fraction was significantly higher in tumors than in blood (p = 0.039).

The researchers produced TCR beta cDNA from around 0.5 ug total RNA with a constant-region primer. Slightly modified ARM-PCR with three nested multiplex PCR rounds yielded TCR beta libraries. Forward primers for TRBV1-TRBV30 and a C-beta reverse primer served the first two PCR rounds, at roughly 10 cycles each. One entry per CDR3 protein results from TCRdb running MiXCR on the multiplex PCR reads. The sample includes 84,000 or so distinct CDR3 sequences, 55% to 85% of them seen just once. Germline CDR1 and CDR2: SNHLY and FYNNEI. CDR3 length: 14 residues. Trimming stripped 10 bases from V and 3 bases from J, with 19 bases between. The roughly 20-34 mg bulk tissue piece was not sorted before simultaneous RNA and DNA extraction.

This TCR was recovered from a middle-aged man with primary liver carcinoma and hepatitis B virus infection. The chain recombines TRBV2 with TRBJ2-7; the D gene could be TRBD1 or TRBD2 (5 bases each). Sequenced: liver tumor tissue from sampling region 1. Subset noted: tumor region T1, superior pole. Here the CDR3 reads CAKSSDGARYEQYF. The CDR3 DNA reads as TGTGCCAAAAGTTCAGACGGGGCGCGCTACGAGCAGTACTTC.